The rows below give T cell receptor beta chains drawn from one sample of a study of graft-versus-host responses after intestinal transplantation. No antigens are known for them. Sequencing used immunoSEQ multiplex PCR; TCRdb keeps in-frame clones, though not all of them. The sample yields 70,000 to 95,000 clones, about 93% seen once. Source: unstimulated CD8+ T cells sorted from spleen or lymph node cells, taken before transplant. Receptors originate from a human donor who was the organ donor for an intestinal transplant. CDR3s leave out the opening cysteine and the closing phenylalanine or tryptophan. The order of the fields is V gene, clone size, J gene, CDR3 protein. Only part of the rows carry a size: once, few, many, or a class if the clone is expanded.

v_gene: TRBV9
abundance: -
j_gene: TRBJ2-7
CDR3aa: ASSVGGGDIYEQY

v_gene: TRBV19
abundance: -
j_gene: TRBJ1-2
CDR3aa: ASSIHRTSQEHYGYT

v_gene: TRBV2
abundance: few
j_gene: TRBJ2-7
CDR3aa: ASSPPGAPYEQY

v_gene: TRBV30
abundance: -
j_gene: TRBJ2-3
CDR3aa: AWNLAGGSTDTQY

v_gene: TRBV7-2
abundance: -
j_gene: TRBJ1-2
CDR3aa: ASSLRGRVGYGYT

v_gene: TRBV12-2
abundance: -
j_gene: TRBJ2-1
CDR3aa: ASRSGMVDKRVGGSSYNEQF

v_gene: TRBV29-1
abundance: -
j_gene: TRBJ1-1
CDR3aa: SAEGSTEAF

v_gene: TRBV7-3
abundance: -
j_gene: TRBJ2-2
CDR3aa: ASSLGTSGGTTGELF

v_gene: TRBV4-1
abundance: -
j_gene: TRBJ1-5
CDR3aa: ASSPGQGNQPQH

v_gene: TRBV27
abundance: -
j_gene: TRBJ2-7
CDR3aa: ASSLLVGTGNYEQY

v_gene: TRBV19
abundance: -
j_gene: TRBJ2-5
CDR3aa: ASRTGTGGRETQY

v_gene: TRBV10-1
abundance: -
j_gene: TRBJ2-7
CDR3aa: ASSRGGGRVGEQY

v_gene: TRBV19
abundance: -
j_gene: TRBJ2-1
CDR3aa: ASTTGQYNEQF

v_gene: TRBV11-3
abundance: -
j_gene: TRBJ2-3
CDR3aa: ASSLQGGRGLGTDTQY

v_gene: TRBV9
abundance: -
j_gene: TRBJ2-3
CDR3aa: ASSVGESAFSGDTQY

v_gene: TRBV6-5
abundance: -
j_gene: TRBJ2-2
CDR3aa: ASSYSSVGVSGELF

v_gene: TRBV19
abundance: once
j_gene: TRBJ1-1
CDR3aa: ASSSRPGLGNTEAF

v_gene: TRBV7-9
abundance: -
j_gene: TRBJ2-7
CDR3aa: ASSDRSAYEQY

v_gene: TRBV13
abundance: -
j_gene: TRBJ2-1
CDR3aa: ASSTWAHNEQF

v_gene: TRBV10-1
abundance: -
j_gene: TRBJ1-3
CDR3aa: ASPPLSTIRDMGNTIY

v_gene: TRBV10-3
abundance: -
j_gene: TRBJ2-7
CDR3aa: AIMDNRGEQY

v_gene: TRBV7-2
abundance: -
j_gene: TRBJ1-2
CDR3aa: ASSQIYYKRGYT

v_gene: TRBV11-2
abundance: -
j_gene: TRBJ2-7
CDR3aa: ASQSQGSYEQY

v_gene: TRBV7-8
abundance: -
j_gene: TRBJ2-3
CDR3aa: ASSLILGSAGGPDTQY

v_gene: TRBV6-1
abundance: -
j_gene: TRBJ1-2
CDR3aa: ASSVTGGKSGSMSGYT

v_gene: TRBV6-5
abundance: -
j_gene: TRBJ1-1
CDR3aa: ASRVGVNTEAF

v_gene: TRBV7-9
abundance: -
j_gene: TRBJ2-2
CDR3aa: ASNLYLAGADGELF

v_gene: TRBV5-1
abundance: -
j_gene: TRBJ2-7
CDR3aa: ASKEWDRGYEQY

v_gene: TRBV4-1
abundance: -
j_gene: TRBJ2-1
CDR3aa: ASSRKGGRSYNEQF

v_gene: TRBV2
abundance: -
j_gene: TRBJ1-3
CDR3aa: ASNPSDSLSGNTIY

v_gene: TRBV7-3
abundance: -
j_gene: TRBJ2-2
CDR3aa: ASSLTSGPNTGELF

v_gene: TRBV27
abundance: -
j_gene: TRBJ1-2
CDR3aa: ASSSDQGFGGGYT

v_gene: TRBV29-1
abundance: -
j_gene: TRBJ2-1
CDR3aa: SVESPRGRVYNEQF

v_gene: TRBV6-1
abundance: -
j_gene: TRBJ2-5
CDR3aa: ASGRKGEETQY

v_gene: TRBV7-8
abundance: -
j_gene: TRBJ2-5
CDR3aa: ASSYPQGAPETQY

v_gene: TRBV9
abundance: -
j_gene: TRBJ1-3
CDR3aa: ASSPDRAGNTIY

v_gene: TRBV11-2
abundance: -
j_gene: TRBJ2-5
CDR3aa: ASSDRGLAEETQY